Listed here are 28 T cell receptor beta chains from one sample, sequenced in a study of radiation and T cells in renal cell carcinoma. Here immunoSEQ multiplex PCR was the method, and the copy in TCRdb shows in-frame clones only, minus some. The sample holds about 130,000 clones; roughly four fifths are singletons and the top ten take 1.9%. Time point given: blood 2 weeks post-SBRT. Treatment given: 15 Gy SBRT to primary tumor, nephrectomy 4 weeks later. The source material was blood, sampled from a patient whose treatment included radiotherapy and nephrectomy. Receptor source: a woman aged 55-69 years with renal cell carcinoma.

The chain employs TRBV29-1 and TRBJ1-2, with 7 positions matching TRBD1. V trimming: 6 bases; J trimming: 2 bases; junction bases outside the gene matches: 12. The CDR3 totals 15 residues. Germline V gene lookup returns CDR1 SQVTM and CDR2 ANQGSEA. CDR3 loop: CSVNEPRGGNYGYTF. The CDR3 nucleotides are TGCAGCGTCAATGAACCCCGAGGGGGCAACTATGGCTACACCTTC.

The rearrangement links TRBV5-6 to TRBJ2-5, with unresolved D. Germline V gene data show CDR1 as SGHDT and CDR2 as YYEEEE. The CDR3 covers 13 residues. Deletions cut 5 bases from V and 2 bases from J, with 10 bases between. CDR3 loop: CASSSGVQETQYF. The DNA of the CDR3 is TGTGCCAGCAGTTCTGGGGTGCAAGAGACCCAGTACTTC.

This sequence joins TRBV13 and TRBJ2-5, with D perhaps matching TRBD1 or TRBD2 (5 bases each). The CDR3 loop spans 16 amino acids. Germline V gene sequence: CDR1 PRHDT, CDR2 FYEKMQ (reference sequence). Trimming shortened V by 0 bases and J by 11 bases, and 22 bases separated the two germline ends. CDR3 in amino acids: CASSLGGGQGYGGQYF. The CDR3 nucleotides read TGTGCCAGCAGCTTAGGAGGTGGTCAGGGCTACGGCGGGCAGTACTTC. Based on the CDR3 plus reference TRBV13 and TRBJ2-5, the full variable domain is AAGVIQSPRHLIKEKRETATLKCYPIPRHDTVYWYQQGPGQDPQFLISFYEKMQSDKGSIPDRFSAQQFSDYHSELNMSSLELGDSALYFCASSLGGGQGYGGQYFGPGTRLLVL.

The J gene is TRBJ2-1, the V gene TRBV28; 16 nucleotides match TRBD2. The CDR3 consists of 18 residues. Germline lookup yields CDR1 MDHEN and CDR2 SYDVKM. V was pared by 3 bases and J by 3 bases, with 5 bases of the junction left unmatched. CDR3 coding DNA: TGTGCCAGCAGTTTGGGGGGACTAGCGGGAGGGCGCTACAATGAGCAGTTCTTC. As protein: CASSLGGLAGGRYNEQFF.

The chain carries TRBV7-2 and TRBJ2-5; D could derive from TRBD1 or TRBD2 (5 bases each). The CDR3 is made up of 15 amino acids. Germline V CDR1 and CDR2: SGHTA, FQGNSA. Trimming took off 7 bases at V and 4 bases at J, with 19 bases between the two ends. DNA of the CDR3: TGTGCCAGCACCAAGGGTGGGGGTGGTACAGAGACCCAGTACTTC. Its translation: CASTKGGGGTETQYF.

V gene TRBV5-4 combines with J gene TRBJ1-2; 7 bases line up with TRBD1. The V segment lost 6 bases and the J segment 3 bases; nucleotides outside the gene matches: 11. There are 15 residues in the CDR3. Germline lookup yields CDR1 SGHNT and CDR2 YYREEE (reference sequence). The CDR3 sequence is CASTARQGPHYGYTF. The CDR3 bases are TGTGCCAGCACAGCCAGACAGGGCCCACACTATGGCTACACCTTC.

This chain links TRBV6-6 with TRBJ1-5; 7 bases line up with TRBD1. The CDR3 totals 16 residues. CDR1 is MNHNY, CDR2 SVGAGI, per germline (reference sequence). V lost 6 bases and J lost 0; bases outside the gene matches: 8. CDR3 DNA: TGTGCCAGCAGCCGTAAGGGGACAGTTAGCAATCAGCCCCAGCATTTT. Protein product: CASSRKGTVSNQPQHF.

The chain carries TRBV6-5 and TRBJ1-2; D might be TRBD1 (5 bases). V shed 4 bases and J shed 3 bases, with 15 bases lying between them. The CDR3 contains 15 residues. Germline CDR1 MNHEY, CDR2 SVGAGI. In DNA form, the CDR3 reads TGTGCCAGCAGTTCCCCTGGAAGGGGCCACTATGGCTACACCTTC. Amino acids: CASSSPGRGHYGYTF.

The rearrangement uses TRBV6-6 and TRBJ1-1, with D unclear. Trimming removed 10 bases from V and 4 bases from J, with 16 bases in between. Germline CDR1 reads MNHNY; CDR2 reads SVGAGI (reference sequence). The length of the CDR3 is 13 residues. The CDR3 sequence: CAMRSRSATEAFF. The CDR3 DNA reads TGTGCCATGCGATCGAGATCGGCCACTGAAGCTTTCTTT.

This clone was seen only a few times. The J gene is TRBJ2-1, the V gene TRBV18; D is undetermined. The CDR3 length is 11 residues. Trimming pared 6 bases from V and 0 bases from J, leaving 0 bases between. CDR1 and CDR2 (germline): KGHSH, LQKENI. The CDR3 DNA is TGTGCCAGCTCCTCCTACAATGAGCAGTTCTTC. Translating it yields CASSSYNEQFF.

The chain joins TRBV20-1 to TRBJ1-1; D is unclear. This CDR3 is built from 11 residues. Trimming removed 0 bases from V and 13 bases from J, with 12 bases in between. CDR1 and CDR2 from the germline V gene are DFQATT and SNEGSKA (reference sequence). The CDR3 spells CSARDIRVLFF. The CDR3 nucleotides are TGCAGTGCTAGAGATATACGAGTACTTTTCTTT.

This rearrangement joins TRBV5-1 to TRBJ2-2, with D possibly being TRBD1 (6 bases). Deletions cut 2 bases from V and 4 bases from J, with 12 bases between. Germline-derived CDR1 and CDR2 are SGHRS and YFSETQ. This CDR3 is 15 amino acids long. The CDR3 nucleotides are TGCGCCAGCAGCTTAGGGGGACAACTCACCGGGGAGCTGTTTTTT. It specifies CASSLGGQLTGELFF.

The V and J genes are TRBV2 and TRBJ1-2, with D possibly being TRBD1 (5 bases). The CDR3 sequence is 17 residues long. Germline lookup yields CDR1 SNHLY and CDR2 FYNNEI. Trimming took 3 bases from V and 6 from J, leaving 23 bases between them. CDR3 amino acids: CASSEGPTVVVRHGYTF. CDR3 DNA sequence: TGTGCCAGCAGTGAGGGGCCTACAGTAGTTGTACGCCATGGCTACACCTTC. Looking up the rest from reference TRBV2 and TRBJ1-2 gives the full variable domain: EPEVTQTPSHQVTQMGQEVILRCVPISNHLYFYWYRQILGQKVEFLVSFYNNEISEKSEIFDDQFSVERPDGSNFTLKIRSTKLEDSAMYFCASSEGPTVVVRHGYTFGSGTRLTVV.

The rearrangement uses TRBV6-1 and TRBJ2-7; TRBD1 matches 10 bases. With 6 bases clipped from V and 3 bases from J, the junction kept 2 bases outside the gene matches. Germline-derived CDR1 and CDR2 are MNHNS and SASEGT. The CDR3 spans 13 residues. This CDR3 is CASRGTGDYEQYF. Written as DNA, the CDR3 is TGTGCCAGCAGGGGGACAGGGGACTACGAGCAGTACTTC.

This clone was recorded only once. The chain has TRBV5-4 and TRBJ1-1; a possible D gene is TRBD1 (5 bases). The CDR3 is 16 residues long. The germline V gene encodes CDR1 SGHNT and CDR2 YYREEE (reference sequence). Between the trimmed V and J ends, which lost 1 base and 5 bases, there was a span of 18 bases. CDR3 protein: CASSLYESRDETEAFF. CDR3 DNA sequence: TGTGCCAGCAGCTTGTACGAGAGCAGGGATGAGACTGAAGCTTTCTTT.

The chain uses TRBV29-1 and TRBJ2-5; D possibly corresponds to TRBD2 (6 bases). The J call may be in error: the DNA end matches TRBJ2-7 better. The CDR3 length is 13 residues. Germline V gives CDR1 SQVTM, CDR2 ANQGSEA. The CDR3 DNA sequence: TGCAGCGTTGATACGGGAGTAAGGTACGAGCAGTACTTC. Its protein is CSVDTGVRYEQYF.

The rearrangement joins TRBV28 to TRBJ1-2; D is unresolved. The CDR3 spans 15 residues. CDR1 is MDHEN, CDR2 SYDVKM, per germline. V was shortened by 5 bases and J by 8 bases, with 21 bases between the two germline ends. CDR3 coding DNA: TGTGCCAGCAGTCCACTGATTCAGAACGGTTGGGGCTACACCTTC. Protein sequence: CASSPLIQNGWGYTF.

The gene calls are TRBV30 and TRBJ1-4, with TRBD1 matching 7 bases. CDR3 length: 16 residues. The V gene end was trimmed by 0 bases and the J gene end by 3 bases; junction bases not matched to a gene: 7. Per germline, CDR1 GTSNPN and CDR2 SVGIG (reference sequence). CDR3 bases: TGTGCCTGGAGTGTAGGAGGGGACAGATCTAATGAAAAACTGTTTTTT. Encoded protein: CAWSVGGDRSNEKLFF.

The rearrangement uses TRBV28 and TRBJ2-3; D remains ambiguous. There are 15 residues in the CDR3. V dropped 3 bases and J dropped 0 bases, with 10 bases sitting between them. Germline V CDR1 and CDR2: MDHEN, SYDVKM. CDR3 nucleotide sequence: TGTGCCAGCAGTTTCCCAGCGTCTAGCACAGATACGCAGTATTTT. It translates to CASSFPASSTDTQYF.

The gene calls are TRBV18 and TRBJ2-3; D unclear. The CDR3 consists of 13 residues. Germline CDR1 is KGHSH and CDR2 is LQKENI. Between the trimmed V and J ends, which lost 5 bases and 5 bases, there was a span of 11 bases. The CDR3 region is CASSVHSLDTQYF. Here the CDR3 DNA reads TGTGCCAGCTCAGTGCACAGTCTAGATACGCAGTATTTT.

The CDR3 loop reads CASSLNPVMNTEAFF. For the CDR3, the DNA is TGTGCCAGCAGCTTGAATCCGGTTATGAACACTGAAGCTTTCTTT. The chain carries TRBV5-4 and TRBJ1-1; no definite D call. The CDR3 runs to 15 residues. Germline CDR1 reads SGHNT; CDR2 reads YYREEE (reference sequence). V was clipped by 1 base and J by 0 bases, with 10 bases between them.

The CDR3 is CASSQGTQVNTEAFF. The CDR3 DNA sequence: TGTGCCAGCAGCCAAGGCACCCAGGTGAACACTGAAGCTTTCTTT. The chain recombines TRBV4-2 with TRBJ1-1; no clear D gene. V lost 1 base and J 0 bases, leaving 9 bases between the germline ends. Germline CDR1 reads LGHNA; CDR2 reads YNFKEQ. The CDR3 spans 15 residues.

In its sample, this clone was seen a few times. The chain is built from TRBV11-2 and TRBJ2-1; 7 bases are shared with TRBD1. Trimming took 2 bases from V and 4 from J; bases not matched to a gene: 5. This CDR3 is built from 15 residues. CDR1 and CDR2 (germline): SGHAT, FQNNGV. Written as DNA, the CDR3 is TGTGCCAGCAGCTTATCGCAGGGGGAATACAATGAGCAGTTCTTC. This sequence encodes CASSLSQGEYNEQFF.

The chain links TRBV10-3 to TRBJ1-1; TRBD1 matches at 11 bases. Germline lookup yields CDR1 ENHRY and CDR2 SYGVKD. This CDR3 has 13 amino acids. The V and J ends lost 8 bases and 7 bases, in that order; junction bases with no gene match: 6. The CDR3, as DNA: TGTGCCATCTCGGACAGGGGGCTGGGTGAAGCTTTCTTT. Translated, it gives CAISDRGLGEAFF.

This clone was picked up one time. This chain uses TRBV14 with TRBJ2-7; D is uncertain. V lost 5 bases and J 1 base, leaving 21 bases between the germline ends. The CDR3 totals 17 residues. The V gene's germline CDR1 is SGHDN and CDR2 FVKESK. The CDR3 protein is CASSVPERAVPSYEQYF. The CDR3 DNA reads TGTGCCAGCAGCGTCCCAGAAAGGGCGGTCCCTTCCTACGAGCAGTACTTC.

The chain uses TRBV5-1 and TRBJ2-7; 13 positions match TRBD2. After removal of 4 bases from V and 6 bases from J, the junction contained 10 bases not matched to a gene. Germline V gene sequence: CDR1 SGHRS, CDR2 YFSETQ. The CDR3 spans 16 residues. The CDR3 reads CASSTGTSGIPPEQYF. CDR3 bases: TGCGCCAGCAGCACCGGGACTAGCGGGATTCCACCCGAGCAGTACTTC.

The chain links TRBV7-9 to TRBJ2-1, with D perhaps being TRBD1 or TRBD2 (5 bases each). The germline V gene has CDR1 SEHNR and CDR2 FQNEAQ (reference sequence). The CDR3 sequence is 12 residues long. Trimming stripped 0 bases from V and 14 bases from J, with 11 bases between. CDR3 in amino acids: CASSLAQRGEFF. CDR3 sequence (DNA): TGTGCCAGCAGCTTAGCGCAGAGGGGTGAGTTCTTC. Variable domain in full (rest from reference TRBV7-9 and TRBJ2-1): DTGVSQNPRHKITKRGQNVTFRCDPISEHNRLYWYRQTLGQGPEFLTYFQNEAQLEKSRLLSDRFSAERPKGSFSTLEIQRTEQGDSAMYLCASSLAQRGEFFGPGTRLTVL.

The chain employs TRBV27 and TRBJ2-7; no clear D gene. CDR1 and CDR2 from the germline V gene are MNHEY and SMNVEV (reference sequence). Trimming cost V 5 bases and J 0 bases, with 14 bases left between them. This CDR3 spans 15 amino acids. The CDR3 sequence is CASSPTPWSSYEQYF. CDR3 nucleotide sequence: TGTGCCAGCAGTCCTACGCCCTGGAGCTCCTACGAGCAGTACTTC.